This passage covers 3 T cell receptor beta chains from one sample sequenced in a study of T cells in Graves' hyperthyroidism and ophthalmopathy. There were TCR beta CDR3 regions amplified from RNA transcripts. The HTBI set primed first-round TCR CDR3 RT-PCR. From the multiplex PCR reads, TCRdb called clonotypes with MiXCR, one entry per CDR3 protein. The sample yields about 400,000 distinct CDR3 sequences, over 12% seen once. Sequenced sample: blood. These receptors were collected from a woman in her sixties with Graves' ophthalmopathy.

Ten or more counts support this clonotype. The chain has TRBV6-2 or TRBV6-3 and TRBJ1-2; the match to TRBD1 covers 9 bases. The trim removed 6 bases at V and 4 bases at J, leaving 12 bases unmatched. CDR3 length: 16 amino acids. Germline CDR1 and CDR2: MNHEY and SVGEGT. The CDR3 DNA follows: TGTGCCAGCAGAGGAACCGGGACAGGGCAGACCTATGGCTACACCTTC. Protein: CASRGTGTGQTYGYTF.

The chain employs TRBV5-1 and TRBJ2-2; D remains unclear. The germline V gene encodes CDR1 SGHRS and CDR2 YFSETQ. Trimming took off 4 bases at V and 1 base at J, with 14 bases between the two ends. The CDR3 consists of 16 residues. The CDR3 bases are TGCGCCAGCAGCGCCACGGTTATGCTGAACACCGGGGAGCTGTTTTTT. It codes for CASSATVMLNTGELFF.

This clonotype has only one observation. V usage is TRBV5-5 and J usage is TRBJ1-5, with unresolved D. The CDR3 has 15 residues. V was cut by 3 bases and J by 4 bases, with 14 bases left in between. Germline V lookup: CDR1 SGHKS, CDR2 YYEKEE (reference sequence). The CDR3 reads CASSWRHGGNQPQHF. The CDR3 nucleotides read TGTGCCAGCAGCTGGCGACATGGAGGGAATCAGCCCCAGCATTTT.